This is a list of T cell receptor beta chains from one sample in a study of technical replicates of blood from several donors. Assay: immunoSEQ multiplex PCR; the TCRdb copy retains only in-frame clones and omits some. Here the sample spans 55,000 to 65,000 clones, 86% being singletons. Sample: PBMCs. These receptors all come from a human donor in good health. Some clones in this sample may be carry-over from other donors' samples. CDR3s include the opening cysteine and the closing phenylalanine or tryptophan. D genes are given only for firm matches. Size is omitted from some rows. Given values are once, few, many or a class for expanded clones.

v_call,clone_size,d_call,j_call,cdr3_aa,cdr3_nt
TRBV11-3,once,TRBD1,TRBJ1-1,CASSYTTGGGTEAFF,TGTGCCAGCAGCTACACTACAGGGGGAGGAACTGAAGCTTTCTTT
TRBV5-1,.,TRBD2,TRBJ2-7,CASRPREGYEQYF,TGCGCCAGCAGGCCGCGGGAGGGCTACGAGCAGTACTTC
TRBV2,.,TRBD2,TRBJ2-7,CASSEGLVGEQYF,TGTGCCAGCAGTGAGGGACTAGTGGGCGAGCAGTACTTC
TRBV19,once,.,TRBJ2-3,CASIGANTDTQYF,TGTGCCAGTATTGGGGCTAATACAGATACGCAGTATTTT
TRBV6-1,.,TRBD1,TRBJ1-2,CATGQGYGYTF,TGTGCCACCGGACAGGGGTATGGCTACACCTTC
TRBV2,.,TRBD1,TRBJ1-2,CASSDPDRVGNYGYTF,TGTGCCAGCAGTGACCCGGACAGGGTGGGTAACTATGGCTACACCTTC
TRBV4-3,.,.,TRBJ2-4,CASSRTNFGKNIQYF,TGCGCCAGCAGCCGGACTAACTTCGGCAAAAACATTCAGTACTTC
TRBV11-2,few,.,TRBJ2-7,CASSFGQIYEQYF,TGTGCCAGCAGCTTCGGACAGATATACGAGCAGTACTTC
TRBV11-1,.,TRBD2,TRBJ2-3,CASSSGTSGGLGRTDTQYF,TGTGCCAGCAGCTCCGGGACTAGCGGGGGGCTGGGGCGCACAGATACGCAGTATTTT
TRBV2,once,.,TRBJ1-6,CASSGGAPNSPLHF,TGTGCCAGCAGTGGTGGGGCTCCCAATTCACCCCTCCACTTT
TRBV6-1,.,.,TRBJ1-2,CASSQKVSGLYGYTF,TGTGCCAGCAGCCAGAAGGTCTCGGGTCTCTATGGCTACACCTTC
TRBV4-3,.,TRBD1,TRBJ2-7,CASSQGDRGSSYEQYF,TGCGCCAGCAGCCAAGGGGACAGGGGGAGCTCCTACGAGCAGTACTTC
TRBV19,few,.,TRBJ1-5,CASSSTGSSNQPQHF,TGTGCCAGTAGTTCCACAGGGAGTAGCAATCAGCCCCAGCATTTT
TRBV4-1,.,TRBD1,TRBJ2-7,CASSQPRTGPEQYF,TGCGCCAGCAGCCAACCCAGGACAGGGCCCGAGCAGTACTTC
TRBV4-3,.,.,TRBJ2-4,CASSQAPLMSPAKNIQYF,TGCGCCAGCAGCCAAGCACCCCTCATGAGCCCGGCCAAAAACATTCAGTACTTC
TRBV7-2,.,.,TRBJ2-7,CASSFGPGRRALSYEQYF,TGTGCCAGCAGCTTCGGGCCTGGTAGGCGGGCGCTCTCCTACGAGCAGTACTTC
TRBV10-3,few,TRBD2,TRBJ2-7,CAISTAGGRGGSYEQYF,TGTGCCATCAGTACTGCGGGAGGGCGCGGGGGGTCCTACGAGCAGTACTTC
TRBV6-1,few,TRBD2,TRBJ2-1,CASSPTGTSRNEQFF,TGTGCCAGCAGCCCGACCGGGACTAGCCGCAATGAGCAGTTCTTC
TRBV7-7,.,TRBD2,TRBJ2-1,CASSTTSGGGLQFF,TGTGCCAGCAGCACGACTAGCGGGGGAGGGTTGCAGTTCTTC
TRBV10-3,.,TRBD2,TRBJ2-4,CAINSGGSGIQYF,TGTGCCATCAACAGCGGGGGGAGTGGGATTCAGTACTTC
TRBV5-4,.,TRBD2,TRBJ2-1,CASSLERRGGANEQFF,TGTGCCAGCAGCTTGGAGCGTCGCGGGGGGGCGAATGAGCAGTTCTTC
TRBV27,.,TRBD1,TRBJ1-2,CASSLTGTGFYTF,TGTGCCAGCAGTTTAACCGGGACAGGCTTCTACACCTTC
TRBV5-1,.,.,TRBJ2-7,CASSLRVNSYEQYF,TGCGCCAGCAGCTTGCGAGTTAACTCCTACGAGCAGTACTTC
TRBV4-2,.,TRBD2,TRBJ2-3,CASSRGTSDTDTQYF,TGTGCCAGCAGCCGAGGGACTAGCGACACAGATACGCAGTATTTT
TRBV18,once,TRBD1,TRBJ2-3,CASSPTGEADTQYF,TGTGCCAGCTCACCGACAGGGGAAGCAGATACGCAGTATTTT
TRBV6-1,.,.,TRBJ1-4,CASSEGTGGNEKLFF,TGTGCCAGCAGTGAAGGCACGGGAGGAAATGAAAAACTGTTTTTT
TRBV9,.,TRBD1,TRBJ1-4,CASSPRTGGNEKLFF,TGTGCCAGCAGCCCCCGGACAGGGGGGAATGAAAAACTGTTTTTT
TRBV11-2,.,TRBD1,TRBJ1-3,CASSPDRGRRGNTIYF,TGTGCCAGCAGCCCCGACAGGGGGCGCAGAGGAAACACCATATATTTT
TRBV4-3,.,TRBD2,TRBJ2-1,CASARLAGGYYNEQFF,TGCGCCAGCGCTCGACTAGCGGGAGGTTATTACAATGAGCAGTTCTTC
TRBV10-3,few,TRBD1,TRBJ1-1,CATRQGPNTEAFF,TGTGCCACCCGACAGGGGCCGAACACTGAAGCTTTCTTT
TRBV30,few,TRBD1,TRBJ1-1,CAWSTGVNTEAFF,TGTGCCTGGAGTACAGGGGTGAACACTGAAGCTTTCTTT
TRBV15,.,TRBD2,TRBJ2-3,CATSSRLAVGTDTQYF,TGTGCCACCAGCAGCCGACTAGCGGTTGGCACAGATACGCAGTATTTT
TRBV19,.,TRBD2,TRBJ2-5,CASSLGLAGVQETQYF,TGTGCCAGTAGTCTTGGACTAGCGGGGGTCCAAGAGACCCAGTACTTC
TRBV9,.,TRBD1,TRBJ2-1,CASSLPTGGAINEQFF,TGTGCCAGCAGCTTGCCGACAGGGGGCGCGATAAATGAGCAGTTCTTC
TRBV7-9,once,.,TRBJ2-3,CASSLGSLSTDTQYF,TGTGCCAGCAGCTTAGGTAGCCTCTCCACAGATACGCAGTATTTT
TRBV28,.,.,TRBJ1-5,CASSLVGAGNQPQHF,TGTGCCAGCAGTTTAGTAGGGGCCGGCAATCAGCCCCAGCATTTT
TRBV5-1,few,TRBD1,TRBJ1-6,CASSSRDRGGSPLHF,TGCGCCAGCAGCTCCCGGGACAGGGGTGGTTCACCCCTCCACTTT
TRBV5-1,.,.,TRBJ1-2,CASSPDIYGYTF,TGCGCCAGCAGCCCCGACATCTATGGCTACACCTTC
TRBV6-6,.,.,TRBJ2-1,CASSYGGRDEQFF,TGTGCCAGCAGTTACGGGGGCCGGGATGAGCAGTTCTTC
TRBV5-1,once,TRBD1,TRBJ2-1,CASSPGGQGFDEQFF,TGCGCCAGCAGCCCTGGAGGACAGGGGTTCGATGAGCAGTTCTTC
TRBV5-1,.,.,TRBJ2-5,CASSADTFQETQYF,TGCGCCAGCAGCGCCGACACTTTCCAAGAGACCCAGTACTTC
TRBV4-2,.,TRBD1,TRBJ2-2,CASSQEETGAGELFF,TGTGCCAGCAGCCAAGAAGAAACAGGGGCTGGGGAGCTGTTTTTT
TRBV6-6,.,TRBD1,TRBJ1-2,CASSYGTGVYGYTF,TGTGCCAGCAGTTACGGGACAGGGGTCTATGGCTACACCTTC